Here is one T cell receptor beta chain with its context. No antigen is known for it. Base qualities are not recorded, but no much larger clone differs from it by a single base. This sample was included in a study of T cell responses to AZD1222 COVID-19 vaccine (dated by TCRdb to about 2021). Notes on the research overall: TCR sequencing was performed for 233 trial participants, of whom some 200 were given two doses of AZD1222 and around 26 were given two doses of MenACWY control vaccine. Trial participants were enrolled by age into subgroups of 18-55, 56-69 and 70-plus years, and about 150, 27 and 61 TCR-sequenced participants, respectively, were included in these subgroups. Study-level results and caveats: The 56-69-year group was small, and its depth increase did not reach significance, likely because of low power. Participants were mostly white British and included more females than males, and it was suggested by the authors that clonal diversity may have been underestimated. Because no day 14 peak-response samples were available, repertoires were characterized only after the peak T cell response. A significant rise in spike-specific TCR breadth and depth was observed after two AZD1222 doses relative to day 0 and relative to MenACWY recipients. The vaccine-associated CD4 TCRs covered the entire spike protein, and the dominant responses fell in regions 160-218 and 743-854. Reportedly, close to half of the unique spike-specific TCRs recognized epitopes lying outside the regions that are mutated in the B.1.351 and B.1.1.7 variants. Conclusions about previously exposed vaccinees were limited because only five to seven AZD1222 recipients were SARS-CoV-2 seropositive at baseline.

Including the terminal cysteine and phenylalanine, the CDR3 comprises 15 residues. CDR3 DNA only is kept here, 45 bases in frame from base 1. From a lookup of the germline V gene, CDR1 and CDR2 are KGHSH and LQKENI. The trim is 3 bases for V and 1 base for J, with a gap of 13 bases between the germline ends. The CDR3 regions of human TCRbeta chains were analyzed by immunosequencing. The authors' analysis ran thus. TCRs in the repertoires were matched against a reference library of SARS-CoV-2-specific TCRs that had been generated with the MIRA antigen-specificity platform. Breadth meant the fraction of unique TCRs that were SARS-CoV-2-associated, whereas depth meant the fraction of total T cells that were SARS-CoV-2-associated. Using the MIRA data, each spike-specific TCR was assigned both to the spike region to which the TCR was reactive and to a CD4 or CD8 class. Log10-transformed breadth and depth values were compared by one-way ANOVA with Sidak's multiple comparisons tests. Drawn from immuneACCESS, this table holds only the in-frame rearrangements with V and J called that TCRdb kept. Clones are partly lost; checked studies trace under half to an unresolved V gene and leave the rest unexplained. V and J calls and clone size follow that table, whereas D and trimming were derived from the DNA. The sample has about 100,000 clones on record, around 87% of them singletons. 4% to 5% of the sample belongs to the ten largest clones.

The time point label, read with the paper, signifies: baseline before first vaccination. The treatment or condition label of this sample denotes: meningococcal conjugate vaccine given as trial control. Vaccinee samples came from UK trials COV001 and COV002, including a single-blind randomized controlled phase 2/3 trial of AZD1222 (ChAdOx1 nCoV-19) in healthy adults. Trial participant PBMC samples were collected at day 0 and day 28 after the second dose for TCRbeta chain sequencing. This TCR derives from an adult in good health. The rearrangement joined TRBV18 to TRBJ2-7, with the D gene not confidently named. Specimen: peripheral blood, collected on day 0 of MenACWY control vaccination. CDR3 loop: CASSPPTTNSYEQYF. At the DNA level, the sequence is TGTGCCAGCTCACCCCCGACCACGAATTCCTACGAGCAGTACTTC.